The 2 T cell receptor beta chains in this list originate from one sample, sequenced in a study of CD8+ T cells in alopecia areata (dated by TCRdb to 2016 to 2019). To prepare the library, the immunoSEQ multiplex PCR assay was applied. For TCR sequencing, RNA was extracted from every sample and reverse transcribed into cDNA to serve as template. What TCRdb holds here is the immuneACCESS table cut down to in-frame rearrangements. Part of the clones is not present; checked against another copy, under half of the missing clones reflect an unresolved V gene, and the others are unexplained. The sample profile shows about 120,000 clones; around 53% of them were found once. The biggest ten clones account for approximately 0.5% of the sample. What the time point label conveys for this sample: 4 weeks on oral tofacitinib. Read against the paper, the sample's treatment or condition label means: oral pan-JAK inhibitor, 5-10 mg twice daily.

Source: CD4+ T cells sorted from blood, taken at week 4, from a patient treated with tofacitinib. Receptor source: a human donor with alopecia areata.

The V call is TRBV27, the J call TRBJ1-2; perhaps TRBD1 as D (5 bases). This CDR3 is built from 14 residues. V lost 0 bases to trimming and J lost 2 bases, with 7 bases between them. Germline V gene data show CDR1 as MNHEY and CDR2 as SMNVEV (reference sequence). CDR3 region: CASSLSRGNYGYTF. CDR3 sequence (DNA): TGTGCCAGCAGTTTATCGAGGGGAAACTATGGCTACACCTTC.

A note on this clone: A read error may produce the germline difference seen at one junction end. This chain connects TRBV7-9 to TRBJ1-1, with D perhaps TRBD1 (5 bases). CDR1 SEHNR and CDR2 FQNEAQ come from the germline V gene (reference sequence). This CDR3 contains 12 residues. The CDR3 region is CASSLGTSEAFF. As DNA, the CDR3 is TGTGCCAGCAGTTTAGGGACCTCTGAAGCTTTCTTT.